The following is a TCR beta chain sequence with its context. Method: immunoSEQ multiplex PCR; TCRdb's copy keeps in-frame clones and lacks some. The data contain about 220,000 clones, approximately 81% of them seen just once; the ten biggest clones take up 3.6%. The source of the sample is a study of blood T cell repertoires in COVID-19. V shed 4 bases and J 1 base; nucleotides not matched to a gene: 6. CDR3 length: 14 amino acids. Germline loops: CDR1 SQVTM, CDR2 ANQGSEA. Source material: peripheral blood. The receptor was isolated from a woman older than 75 with acute or convalescent COVID-19. The gene calls are TRBV29-1 and TRBJ1-1; TRBD1 agrees at 7 bases. CDR3 sequence (DNA): TGCAGCGTTGCGGCAGGGGGGAGGAACACTGAAGCTTTCTTT. As protein: CSVAAGGRNTEAFF.